These 12 T cell receptor beta chains share one sample of origin, sequenced in a study of neurological immune-mediated disorders. Via MiXCR, TCRdb re-called the 5' RACE reads, giving one row per CDR3 protein. The table includes tens of thousands of distinct CDR3 sequences, about 26% detected once. The specimen was PBMCs. Receptors originate from a woman in her seventies in good health.

There are many counts of this clonotype. This chain joins TRBV20-1 and TRBJ2-2, with D hard to call. V lost 6 bases and J lost 1, with 9 bases in between. This CDR3 contains 13 residues. Germline loops: CDR1 DFQATT, CDR2 SNEGSKA (reference sequence). CDR3 coding DNA: TGCAGTGCCGGGCACATGAACACCGGGGAGCTGTTTTTT. Translation gives CSAGHMNTGELFF.

In this sample, this clonotype turned up a few times. The gene calls are TRBV10-3 and TRBJ2-1; 7 nucleotides agree with TRBD2. The trim removed 2 bases at V and 7 bases at J, leaving 5 bases unmatched. CDR3 length: 14 amino acids. Germline CDR1 and CDR2: ENHRY and SYGVKD. The CDR3 sequence: CAISEGLGENEQFF. The CDR3 DNA sequence: TGTGCCATCAGTGAGGGACTAGGGGAGAATGAGCAGTTCTTC.

This chain uses TRBV25-1 with TRBJ1-5; 7 bases line up with TRBD1. From germline, CDR1 is MGHDK and CDR2 SYGVNS. The CDR3 is 12 residues long. With 2 bases clipped from V and 11 bases from J, the junction kept 3 bases outside the gene matches. CDR3 sequence reads: CASSEETGTQHF. The CDR3 coding sequence is TGTGCCAGCAGTGAAGAGACAGGGACCCAGCATTTT.

The chain links TRBV5-1 to TRBJ1-1; 8 bases match TRBD1. The V segment lost 4 bases and the J segment 1 base; nucleotides outside the gene matches: 6. In germline, CDR1 is SGHRS, CDR2 YFSETQ. This CDR3 contains 15 residues. The CDR3 region has the DNA TGCGCCAGCAGCGGACAGGGCGTCGGGAACACTGAAGCTTTCTTT. The encoded protein is CASSGQGVGNTEAFF.

There are many counts of this clonotype. This sequence joins TRBV2 and TRBJ1-4; D possibly corresponds to TRBD1 (6 bases). In germline, CDR1 is SNHLY, CDR2 FYNNEI. Trimming removed 2 bases at V and 8 bases at J, with 18 bases between. This CDR3 comprises 16 residues. The chain's CDR3 is CASSEFMTGAGEKLFF. The DNA for the CDR3 is TGTGCCAGCAGTGAATTTATGACAGGCGCGGGGGAAAAACTGTTTTTT.

There are many counts of this clonotype. The chain combines TRBV28 with TRBJ2-7, with 11 bases matching TRBD1. Germline assignment: CDR1 MDHEN and CDR2 SYDVKM. With 6 bases clipped from V and 3 bases from J, the junction kept 4 bases outside the gene matches. This CDR3 is 14 amino acids long. CDR3 DNA: TGTGCCAGCAGGGGGACAGGGGGGTTCTACGAGCAGTACTTC. Its protein is CASRGTGGFYEQYF. Using reference TRBV28 and TRBJ2-7 for the parts outside the CDR3, the full variable domain is DVKVTQSSRYLVKRTGEKVFLECVQDMDHENMFWYRQDPGLGLRLIYFSYDVKMKEKGDIPEGYSVSREKKERFSLILESASTNQTSMYLCASRGTGGFYEQYFGPGTRLTVT.

This CDR3 is CASTEEVSEAFF. For the CDR3, the DNA is TGTGCCAGCACCGAGGAGGTGTCAGAAGCTTTCTTT. The rearrangement links TRBV28 to TRBJ1-1; D remains unclear. Germline V gene lookup returns CDR1 MDHEN and CDR2 SYDVKM. The germline V and J ends were trimmed by 7 bases and 8 bases, with 14 bases remaining between them. The CDR3 is 12 amino acids.

J is TRBJ2-7 and V is TRBV19, with no clear D. The CDR3 consists of 13 residues. Trimming left V 7 bases short and J 4 bases short, with 14 bases between. CDR1 is LNHDA, CDR2 SQIVND, per germline (reference sequence). CDR3 residues: CASNGENLYEQYF. The CDR3 nucleotides are TGTGCCAGTAACGGAGAAAACTTGTACGAGCAGTACTTC.

In this sample, this clonotype turned up many times. This chain uses TRBV5-1 with TRBJ2-3; D not certain. V was shortened by 7 bases and J by 5 bases, with 20 bases between the two germline ends. The CDR3 is 15 residues long. Germline V gene sequence: CDR1 SGHRS, CDR2 YFSETQ. CDR3 loop: CASRQDWGGIDTQYF. The CDR3 nucleotides read TGCGCCAGCCGCCAAGATTGGGGTGGCATAGATACGCAGTATTTT.

This clonotype has a count of ten or more. The CDR3 here is CSVGGRGGPSETQYF. DNA for the CDR3: TGCAGCGTTGGGGGGAGGGGAGGGCCGAGTGAGACCCAGTACTTC. The rearrangement uses TRBV29-1 and TRBJ2-5; TRBD2 aligns across 7 bases. V gave up 4 bases and J gave up 5 bases; unmatched junction bases: 13. Germline loops: CDR1 SQVTM, CDR2 ANQGSEA. There are 15 residues in the CDR3.

The chain employs TRBV28 and TRBJ1-2, with TRBD1 matching 9 bases. V lost 7 bases to trimming and J lost 2 bases; unmatched junction nucleotides: 5. CDR3 size: 14 residues. CDR1 is MDHEN, CDR2 SYDVKM, per germline. The CDR3 is CASTLTGGNYGYTF. DNA for the CDR3: TGTGCCAGCACCTTGACAGGGGGGAACTATGGCTACACCTTC.

There are many counts of this clonotype. The chain employs TRBV7-2 and TRBJ2-2; D is unclear. Germline lookup yields CDR1 SGHTA and CDR2 FQGNSA. V shed 5 bases and J shed 7 bases, with 14 bases lying between them. This CDR3 spans 14 amino acids. The CDR3 loop reads CASSPDHGYGELFF. As DNA, the CDR3 is TGTGCCAGCAGCCCGGACCACGGGTACGGGGAGCTGTTTTTT.